Presented here are 27 T cell receptor beta chains from one specimen sequenced in a study of T cell responses to AZD1222 COVID-19 vaccine. Some clones are missing from TCRdb's copy, which holds only in-frame ones; the method was immunoSEQ multiplex PCR. The table has nearly 110,000 clones, 75% to 90% seen once. The sequences come from peripheral blood, collected on day 0 of AZD1222 vaccination. The source of these receptors is an adult in good health.

The CDR3, as DNA: TGTGCCAGCAGTGAACAGAACACTGAAGCTTTCTTT. Translation: CASSEQNTEAFF. The chain joins TRBV2 to TRBJ1-1; unclear D gene. CDR1 and CDR2 (germline): SNHLY, FYNNEI. Trimming removed 2 bases from V and 1 base from J, with 2 bases in between. The CDR3 has 12 residues.

CDR3 in DNA: TGTGCCAGCAGCGCCGGGACAAGGGAATCACCCCTCCACTTT. Its protein is CASSAGTRESPLHF. The V and J genes are TRBV9 and TRBJ1-6, with D maybe TRBD1 (6 bases). The CDR3 is 14 amino acids. The V and J ends lost 3 bases and 10 bases respectively, with 14 bases between them. Germline-derived CDR1 and CDR2 are SGDLS and YYNGEE.

J is TRBJ1-1 and V is TRBV19; unclear D gene. This CDR3 comprises 11 residues. Germline V gene lookup returns CDR1 LNHDA and CDR2 SQIVND (reference sequence). The V and J ends lost 3 bases and 6 bases respectively, with 5 bases between them. This chain's CDR3 is CASSIGAEAFF. For the CDR3, the DNA is TGTGCCAGTAGTATCGGCGCTGAAGCTTTCTTT.

About this clone itself: Other nucleotide sequences from this sample produce the same CDR3. The chain has TRBV4-3 and TRBJ2-5; 12 bases are shared with TRBD2. Germline-derived CDR1 and CDR2 are LGHNA and YSLEER. J gave up 5 bases and V 1 base, and 2 bases lay outside the gene matches. CDR3 length equals 15 residues. CDR3 amino acids: CASSQGLAGVETQYF. The DNA of the CDR3 is TGCGCCAGCAGCCAAGGACTAGCGGGGGTTGAGACCCAGTACTTC.

This chain links TRBV5-1 with TRBJ2-7; possible D gene TRBD2, 5 bases. The V gene's germline CDR1 is SGHRS and CDR2 YFSETQ. The CDR3 extends over 14 amino acids. Trimming pared 4 bases from V and 3 bases from J, leaving 14 bases between. The DNA for the CDR3 is TGCGCCAGCAGCGCCCAAGCGGAGGACTACGAGCAGTACTTC. It translates to CASSAQAEDYEQYF.

The CDR3 bases are TGTGCCAGTAGTACGGACAGCCTTAATCAGCCCCAGCATTTT. Its protein product is CASSTDSLNQPQHF. V gene TRBV19 combines with J gene TRBJ1-5, with D perhaps TRBD1 (6 bases). Germline V gene lookup returns CDR1 LNHDA and CDR2 SQIVND (reference sequence). The CDR3 has 14 residues. V was cut by 4 bases and J by 4 bases, with 11 bases left in between.

CDR3 loop: CSVPDLKWNEQFF. The CDR3 DNA reads as TGCAGCGTCCCGGACTTAAAGTGGAATGAGCAGTTCTTC. V and J are TRBV29-1 and TRBJ2-1; D possibly corresponds to TRBD2 (5 bases). The CDR3 spans 13 residues. Per germline, CDR1 SQVTM and CDR2 ANQGSEA. The V and J ends lost 6 bases and 7 bases respectively, with 16 bases between them.

The CDR3 bases are TGTGCCAGCAGCGTTGGGACATTAGCGAACACTGAAGCTTTCTTT. Amino acids: CASSVGTLANTEAFF. V and J are TRBV9 and TRBJ1-1; the D gene is possibly TRBD1 (6 bases). The CDR3 spans 15 residues. The ends were cut back, 2 bases at V and 1 base at J, with 12 bases in the middle. CDR1 is SGDLS, CDR2 YYNGEE, per germline.

The V call is TRBV11-2, the J call TRBJ1-1; D perhaps matches TRBD1 (6 bases). The germline CDR1 and CDR2 sequences are SGHAT and FQNNGV. The length of the CDR3 is 14 residues. V shed 5 bases and J shed 5 bases, with 15 bases lying between them. The DNA of the CDR3 is TGTGCCAGCAGCCCCGTCCAGGGGCAAACTGAAGCTTTCTTT. Encoded protein: CASSPVQGQTEAFF.

This clone showed up just a few times. This chain links TRBV2 with TRBJ2-1; tentatively, D is TRBD2 (6 bases). The CDR3 runs to 13 residues. Germline V CDR1 and CDR2: SNHLY, FYNNEI. Trimming took 6 bases from V and 6 from J, leaving 12 bases between them. Here the CDR3 DNA reads TGTGCCAGCAGCCGGGGGTGGACCAATGAGCAGTTCTTC. As protein: CASSRGWTNEQFF.

The chain carries TRBV5-6 and TRBJ1-2, with TRBD1 matching 7 bases. Germline assignment: CDR1 SGHDT and CDR2 YYEEEE. Unmatched junction bases numbered 14, after V lost 4 bases and J lost 5 bases. The CDR3 spans 16 residues. The CDR3 spells CASSPETGSYLYGYTF. In DNA, the CDR3 is TGTGCCAGCAGCCCGGAGACAGGGTCGTATTTGTATGGCTACACCTTC.

CDR3 nucleotides: TGTGCCAGTAGTAGGACAGATAACTATGGCTACACCTTC. This gives the protein CASSRTDNYGYTF. This sequence joins TRBV19 and TRBJ1-2; perhaps TRBD1 as D (6 bases). The V and J ends lost 4 bases and 1 base respectively, with 7 bases between them. Germline CDR1 reads LNHDA; CDR2 reads SQIVND (reference sequence). The CDR3 consists of 13 residues.

This chain connects TRBV5-1 to TRBJ2-7; no clear D gene. Trimming left V 2 bases short and J 3 bases short, with 9 bases between. Germline CDR1 is SGHRS and CDR2 is YFSETQ. The CDR3 length is 13 residues. CDR3 nucleotides: TGCGCCAGCAGCTTATCCGGCGACTACGAGCAGTACTTC. The encoded protein is CASSLSGDYEQYF.

CDR3 in DNA: TGTGCCAGCAGCCCAAGCGGGAGTGCGAAAGATACGCAGTATTTT. Its protein is CASSPSGSAKDTQYF. The rearrangement joins TRBV7-3 to TRBJ2-3, with 8 bases fitting TRBD2. This CDR3 has 15 amino acids. The germline CDR1 and CDR2 sequences are SGHTA and FQGTGA. J was trimmed by 5 bases and V by 5 bases; bases with no gene match: 9.

The chain joins TRBV20-1 to TRBJ2-7, with D possibly TRBD1 on 6 matching bases. The germline CDR1 and CDR2 sequences are DFQATT and SNEGSKA (reference sequence). V was trimmed by 7 bases and J by 4 bases, leaving 8 bases between them. This CDR3 spans 10 amino acids. CDR3 in amino acids: CSVQGYEQYF. For the CDR3, the DNA is TGCAGTGTTCAGGGGTACGAGCAGTACTTC.

This chain connects TRBV4-1 to TRBJ1-1; 8 bases map to TRBD1. Trimming removed 2 bases from V and 1 base from J; junction bases left unmatched: 3. CDR1 MGHRA and CDR2 YSYEKL come from the germline V gene. The CDR3 contains 15 residues. The CDR3 loop is CASSQTDRANTEAFF. The CDR3 coding sequence is TGCGCCAGCAGCCAAACGGACAGGGCGAACACTGAAGCTTTCTTT.

The chain employs TRBV6-1 and TRBJ2-7; D is uncertain. Germline V gene lookup returns CDR1 MNHNS and CDR2 SASEGT. Trimming pared 4 bases from V and 3 bases from J, leaving 19 bases between. This CDR3 has 16 residues. The CDR3 spells CASSVHRTEGFYEQYF. The DNA for the CDR3 is TGTGCCAGCAGTGTTCATCGGACGGAAGGGTTCTACGAGCAGTACTTC.

The chain is built from TRBV7-3 and TRBJ1-1; no clear D. Germline lookup yields CDR1 SGHTA and CDR2 FQGTGA. The CDR3 has 15 amino acids. Between the trimmed V and J ends, which lost 4 bases and 0 bases, there was a span of 12 bases. This CDR3 reads CASSSSGSMNTEAFF. The CDR3 bases are TGTGCCAGCAGCTCCTCCGGATCCATGAACACTGAAGCTTTCTTT.

The chain couples TRBV7-9 to TRBJ2-1; no firm D call. Looked up from germline, CDR1 is SEHNR and CDR2 is FQNEAQ (reference sequence). The CDR3 is 13 residues long. V lost 5 bases to trimming and J lost 9 bases, with 14 bases between them. CDR3 protein: CASSPPVGIEQFF. For the CDR3, the DNA is TGTGCCAGCAGCCCGCCAGTTGGTATTGAGCAGTTCTTC.

The chain joins TRBV7-2 to TRBJ2-2; 7 nucleotides align to TRBD1. The CDR3 covers 16 residues. Germline loops: CDR1 SGHTA, CDR2 FQGNSA. The ends lost 5 bases at V and 3 bases at J; junction bases unmatched: 9. The CDR3 nucleotides read TGTGCCAGCAGCACACTGGGACAGCTCCACACCGGGGAGCTGTTTTTT. The encoded protein is CASSTLGQLHTGELFF.

The chain uses TRBV7-3 and TRBJ1-1; D is unclear. Per the germline V gene, CDR1 is SGHTA and CDR2 is FQGTGA. The CDR3 sequence is 13 residues long. Trimming removed 4 bases at V and 1 base at J, with 7 bases between. The CDR3 sequence: CASSSAANTEAFF. In DNA, the CDR3 is TGTGCCAGCAGCTCCGCAGCGAACACTGAAGCTTTCTTT.

This rearrangement joins TRBV5-1 to TRBJ1-3, with 7 bases identical to TRBD1. V trimming: 2 bases; J trimming: 4 bases; junction bases outside the gene matches: 9. In germline, CDR1 is SGHRS, CDR2 YFSETQ. This CDR3 contains 16 residues. CDR3 nucleotides: TGCGCCAGCAGCTTAGATACAGGGGCGCGGGGAAACACCATATATTTT. Amino acids: CASSLDTGARGNTIYF.

The rearrangement joins TRBV14 to TRBJ2-2; D is uncertain. The CDR3 covers 14 residues. Trimming took off 5 bases at V and 3 bases at J, with 10 bases between the two ends. CDR1 SGHDN and CDR2 FVKESK come from the germline V gene. The CDR3 loop reads CASSYLWDTGELFF. The CDR3 bases are TGTGCCAGCAGCTACCTTTGGGACACCGGGGAGCTGTTTTTT.

The J gene is TRBJ2-1, the V gene TRBV7-9, with D uncertain. This CDR3 is built from 12 residues. Looked up from germline, CDR1 is SEHNR and CDR2 is FQNEAQ (reference sequence). With 1 base removed from V and 10 bases from J, the gap between germline ends came to 8 bases. CDR3 sequence reads: CASSLGSLEQFF. The CDR3 DNA follows: TGTGCCAGCAGCTTAGGGTCATTGGAGCAGTTCTTC.

The gene calls are TRBV5-1 and TRBJ2-3; D possibly matches TRBD1 or TRBD2 (5 bases each). The length of the CDR3 is 16 residues. The V gene lost 5 bases and the J gene lost 0 bases, with 16 bases spanning the gap. Germline V gives CDR1 SGHRS, CDR2 YFSETQ. The chain's CDR3 is CASRGTPTSSTDTQYF. The DNA for the CDR3 is TGCGCCAGCAGGGGGACCCCGACGTCTAGCACAGATACGCAGTATTTT.

This sequence joins TRBV5-1 and TRBJ2-3, with D perhaps matching TRBD1 or TRBD2 (5 bases each). V dropped 1 base and J dropped 0 bases, with 9 bases sitting between them. Per the germline V gene, CDR1 is SGHRS and CDR2 is YFSETQ. The CDR3 is 15 residues long. The CDR3 bases are TGCGCCAGCAGCTTGCAGGGAGTAAGCACAGATACGCAGTATTTT. This translates into CASSLQGVSTDTQYF.

The chain combines TRBV7-6 with TRBJ2-1; TRBD1 matches 8 bases. Trimming took 3 bases from V and 7 from J; bases not matched to a gene: 8. Germline CDR1 reads SGHVS; CDR2 reads FNYEAQ. This CDR3 has 15 residues. The CDR3 DNA is TGTGCCAGCAGCTTGGGGCAGGGGGCGAGAAATGAGCAGTTCTTC. Amino acids: CASSLGQGARNEQFF.